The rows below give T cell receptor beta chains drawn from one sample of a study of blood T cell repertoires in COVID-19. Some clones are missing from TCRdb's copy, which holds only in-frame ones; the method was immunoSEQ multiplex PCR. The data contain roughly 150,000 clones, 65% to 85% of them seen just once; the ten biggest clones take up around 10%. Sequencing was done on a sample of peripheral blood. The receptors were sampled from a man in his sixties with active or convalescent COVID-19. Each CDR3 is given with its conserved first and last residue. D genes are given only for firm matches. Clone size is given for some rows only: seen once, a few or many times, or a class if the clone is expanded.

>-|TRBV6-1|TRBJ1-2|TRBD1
CASSDNRGLNYGYTF
TGTGCCAGCAGTGATAACAGGGGGCTCAACTATGGCTACACCTTC
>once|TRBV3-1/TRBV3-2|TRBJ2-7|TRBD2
CASSHSGGPYEQYF
TGTGCCAGCAGCCATAGCGGGGGGCCGTACGAGCAGTACTTC
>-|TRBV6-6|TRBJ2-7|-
CASSQNRGGYEQYF
TGTGCCAGCAGCCAGAACAGGGGGGGCTACGAGCAGTACTTC
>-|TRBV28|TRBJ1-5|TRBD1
CASSLVQGAQPQHF
TGTGCCAGCAGTTTAGTACAGGGGGCTCAGCCCCAGCATTTT
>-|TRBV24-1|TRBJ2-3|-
CATSDYPTTDTQYF
TGTGCCACCAGTGATTACCCTACCACAGATACGCAGTATTTT
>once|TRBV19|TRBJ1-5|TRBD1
CASSIDGGTGQRRPQHF
TGTGCCAGTAGTATAGACGGGGGGACAGGGCAACGGCGGCCCCAGCATTTT
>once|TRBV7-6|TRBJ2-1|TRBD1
CASSLGTGTSYNEQFF
TGTGCCAGCAGCTTAGGGACAGGGACCTCCTACAATGAGCAGTTCTTC
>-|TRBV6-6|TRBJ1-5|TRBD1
CASSTGVNQPQHF
TGTGCCAGCAGTACAGGGGTCAATCAGCCCCAGCATTTT
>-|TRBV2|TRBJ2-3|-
CASSVLVASTDTQYF
TGTGCCAGCAGCGTACTAGTTGCTAGCACAGATACGCAGTATTTT
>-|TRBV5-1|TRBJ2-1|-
CASSPPTRSFF
TGCGCCAGCAGCCCCCCGACTAGGTCGTTCTTC
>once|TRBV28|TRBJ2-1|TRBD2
CASSLGTTWGNEQFF
TGTGCCAGCAGTCTTGGGACTACCTGGGGCAATGAGCAGTTCTTC
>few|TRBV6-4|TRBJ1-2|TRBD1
CASSPTGVYGYTF
TGTGCCAGCAGTCCTACAGGGGTCTATGGCTACACCTTC
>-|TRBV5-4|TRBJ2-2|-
CASSFKRDTYTGELFF
TGTGCCAGCAGCTTTAAGCGGGACACTTACACCGGGGAGCTGTTTTTT
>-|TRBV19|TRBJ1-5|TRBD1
CASRSTGGAVYAQPQHF
TGTGCCAGTAGATCGACAGGGGGCGCGGTGTATGCTCAGCCCCAGCATTTT
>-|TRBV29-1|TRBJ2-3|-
CSVASSTDTQYF
TGCAGCGTTGCCTCTAGCACAGATACGCAGTATTTT
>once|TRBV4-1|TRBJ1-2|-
CASSQEALTYYGYTF
TGCGCCAGCAGCCAAGAAGCCCTCACCTACTATGGCTACACCTTC
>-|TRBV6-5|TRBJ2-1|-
CASSRLDNEQFF
TGTGCCAGCAGTCGTCTAGACAATGAGCAGTTCTTC